The T cell receptor (beta chain) described here comes from a study of brain T cells in children with intractable seizures. TCRdb keeps only in-frame clones here, not all; method: immunoSEQ multiplex PCR. The sample has fewer than 85,000 clones; about 93% are singletons. The sequenced cases were selected for having the highest brain T cell transcript signatures. Pre-surgery treatment included at least one anti-epileptic drug. The source was peripheral blood, collected at surgery. The origin of this receptor is a boy less than two years old with tuberous sclerosis and intractable seizures.

Here the CDR3 reads CSVELTGTRGLEYF. The CDR3 nucleotides read TGCAGCGTTGAACTAACCGGGACTAGGGGGCTGGAGTACTTC. V and J are TRBV29-1 and TRBJ2-7, with D maybe TRBD2 (8 bases). V dropped 2 bases and J dropped 11 bases, with 22 bases sitting between them. The CDR3 has 14 amino acids. Per the germline V gene, CDR1 is SQVTM and CDR2 is ANQGSEA.